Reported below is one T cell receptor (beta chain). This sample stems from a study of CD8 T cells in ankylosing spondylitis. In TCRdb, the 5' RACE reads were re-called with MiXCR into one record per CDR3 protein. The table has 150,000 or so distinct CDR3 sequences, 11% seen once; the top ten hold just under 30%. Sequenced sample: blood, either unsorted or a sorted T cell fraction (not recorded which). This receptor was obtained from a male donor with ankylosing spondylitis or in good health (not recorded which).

The CDR3 loop reads CASSLGGHPTNYGYTF. The CDR3 DNA sequence: TGTGCCAGCAGCTTGGGAGGACACCCAACTAACTATGGCTACACCTTC. The chain carries TRBV5-5 and TRBJ1-2; the D gene is possibly TRBD1 (5 bases). Germline V CDR1 and CDR2: SGHKS, YYEKEE (reference sequence). The V gene lost 0 bases and the J gene lost 0 bases, with 12 bases spanning the gap. The CDR3 is 16 residues long.